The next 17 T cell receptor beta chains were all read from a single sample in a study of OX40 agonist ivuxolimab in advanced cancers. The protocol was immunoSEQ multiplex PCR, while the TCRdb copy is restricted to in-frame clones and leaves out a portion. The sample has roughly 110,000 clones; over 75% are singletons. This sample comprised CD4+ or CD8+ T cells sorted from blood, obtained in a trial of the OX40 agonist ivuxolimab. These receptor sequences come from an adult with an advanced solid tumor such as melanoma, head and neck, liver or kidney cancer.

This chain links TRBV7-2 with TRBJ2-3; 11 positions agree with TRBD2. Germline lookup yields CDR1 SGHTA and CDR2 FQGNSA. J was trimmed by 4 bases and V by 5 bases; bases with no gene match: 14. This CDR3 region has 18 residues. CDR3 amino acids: CASSPRWLAGGGADTQYF. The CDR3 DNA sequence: TGTGCCAGCAGCCCAAGGTGGCTAGCGGGGGGTGGGGCAGATACGCAGTATTTT.

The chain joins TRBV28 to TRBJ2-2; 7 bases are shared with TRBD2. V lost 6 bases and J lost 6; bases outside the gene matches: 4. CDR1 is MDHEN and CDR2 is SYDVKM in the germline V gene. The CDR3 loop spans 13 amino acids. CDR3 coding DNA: TGTGCCAGCAGGGGACTATTTCCCGGGGAGCTGTTTTTT. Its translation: CASRGLFPGELFF.

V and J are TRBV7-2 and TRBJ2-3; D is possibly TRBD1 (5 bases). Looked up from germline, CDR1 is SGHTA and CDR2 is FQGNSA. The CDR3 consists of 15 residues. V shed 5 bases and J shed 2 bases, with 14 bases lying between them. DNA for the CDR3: TGTGCCAGCAGCCCACAGGTTATGCACACAGATACGCAGTATTTT. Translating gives CASSPQVMHTDTQYF.

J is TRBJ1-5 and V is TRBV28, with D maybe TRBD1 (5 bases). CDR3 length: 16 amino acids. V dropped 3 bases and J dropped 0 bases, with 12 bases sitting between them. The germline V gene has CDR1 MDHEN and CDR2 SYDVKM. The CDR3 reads CASSFGGSFSNQPQHF. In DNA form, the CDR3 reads TGTGCCAGCAGTTTTGGGGGATCTTTTAGCAATCAGCCCCAGCATTTT.

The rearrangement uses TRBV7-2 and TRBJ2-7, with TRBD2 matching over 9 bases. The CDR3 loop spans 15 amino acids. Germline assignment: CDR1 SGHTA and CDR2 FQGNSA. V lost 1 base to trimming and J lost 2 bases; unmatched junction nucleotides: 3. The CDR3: CASSLGGGAAYEQYF. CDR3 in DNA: TGTGCCAGCAGCTTAGGCGGGGGGGCCGCCTACGAGCAGTACTTC.

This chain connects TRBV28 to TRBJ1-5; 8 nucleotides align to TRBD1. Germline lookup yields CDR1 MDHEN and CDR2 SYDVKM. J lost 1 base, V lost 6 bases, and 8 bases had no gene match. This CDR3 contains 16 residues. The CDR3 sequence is CASRHGTGGSNQPQHF. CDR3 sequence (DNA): TGTGCCAGCAGACACGGGACAGGAGGCAGCAATCAGCCCCAGCATTTT.

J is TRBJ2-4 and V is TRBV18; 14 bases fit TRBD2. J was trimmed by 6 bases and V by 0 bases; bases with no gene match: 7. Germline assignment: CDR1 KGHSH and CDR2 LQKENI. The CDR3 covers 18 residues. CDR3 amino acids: CASSPPGLAGAPRNIQYF. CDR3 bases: TGTGCCAGCTCACCACCGGGACTAGCGGGGGCTCCGAGAAACATTCAGTACTTC.

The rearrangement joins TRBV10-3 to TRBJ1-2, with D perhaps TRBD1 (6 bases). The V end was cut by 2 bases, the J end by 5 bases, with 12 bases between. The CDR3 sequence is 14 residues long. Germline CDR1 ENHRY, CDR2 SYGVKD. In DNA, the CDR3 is TGTGCCATCAGTGAGGCAGGGGATATTTATGGCTACACCTTC. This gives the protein CAISEAGDIYGYTF.

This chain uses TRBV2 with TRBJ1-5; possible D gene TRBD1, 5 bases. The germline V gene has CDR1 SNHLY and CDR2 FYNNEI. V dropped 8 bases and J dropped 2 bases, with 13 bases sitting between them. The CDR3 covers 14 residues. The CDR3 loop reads CASWGGDGNQPQHF. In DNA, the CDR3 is TGTGCCAGCTGGGGGGGAGATGGCAATCAGCCCCAGCATTTT.

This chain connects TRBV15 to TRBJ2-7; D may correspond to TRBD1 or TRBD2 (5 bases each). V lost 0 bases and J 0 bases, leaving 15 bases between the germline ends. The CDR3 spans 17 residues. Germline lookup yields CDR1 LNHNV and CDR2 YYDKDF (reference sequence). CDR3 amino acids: CATSREGTPMGSYEQYF. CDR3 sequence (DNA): TGTGCCACCAGCAGAGAGGGGACCCCTATGGGCTCCTACGAGCAGTACTTC.

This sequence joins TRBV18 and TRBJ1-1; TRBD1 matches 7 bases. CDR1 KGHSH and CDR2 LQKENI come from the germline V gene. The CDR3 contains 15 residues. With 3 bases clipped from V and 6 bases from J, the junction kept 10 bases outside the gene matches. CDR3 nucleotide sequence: TGTGCCAGCTCACCGCCGGGACAGTTCGGCGCTGAAGCTTTCTTT. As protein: CASSPPGQFGAEAFF. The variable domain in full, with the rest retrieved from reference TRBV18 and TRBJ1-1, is NAGVMQNPRHLVRRRGQEARLRCSPMKGHSHVYWYRQLPEEGLKFMVYLQKENIIDESGMPKERFSAEFPKEGPSILRIQQVVRGDSAAYFCASSPPGQFGAEAFFGQGTRLTVV.

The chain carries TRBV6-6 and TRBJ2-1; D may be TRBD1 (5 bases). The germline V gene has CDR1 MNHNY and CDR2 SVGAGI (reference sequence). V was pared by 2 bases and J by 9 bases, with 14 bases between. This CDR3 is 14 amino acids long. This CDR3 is CASSYRGKVGEQFF. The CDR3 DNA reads TGTGCCAGCAGTTACAGGGGAAAGGTGGGTGAGCAGTTCTTC.

Here the CDR3 DNA reads TGTGCCAGCAGCGCCGTCGGAGCATCGAATGAAAAACTGTTTTTT. Protein: CASSAVGASNEKLFF. The chain uses TRBV9 and TRBJ1-4; D is undetermined. The ends were cut back, 3 bases at V and 5 bases at J, with 14 bases in the middle. Germline CDR1 and CDR2: SGDLS and YYNGEE. The CDR3 loop spans 15 amino acids. The variable domain in full, completed from reference TRBV9 and TRBJ1-4, reads DSGVTQTPKHLITATGQRVTLRCSPRSGDLSVYWYQQSLDQGLQFLIQYYNGEERAKGNILERFSAQQFPDLHSELNLSSLELGDSALYFCASSAVGASNEKLFFGSGTQLSVL.

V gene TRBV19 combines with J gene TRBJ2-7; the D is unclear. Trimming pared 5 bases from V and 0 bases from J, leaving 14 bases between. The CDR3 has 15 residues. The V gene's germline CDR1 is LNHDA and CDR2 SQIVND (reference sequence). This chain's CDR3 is CASSSYTASSYEQYF. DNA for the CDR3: TGTGCCAGTAGTTCATATACCGCGAGCTCCTACGAGCAGTACTTC.

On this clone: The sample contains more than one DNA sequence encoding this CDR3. The CDR3 is CASSPPSSYEQYF. In nucleotides, the CDR3 is TGTGCCAGCTCACCACCGTCTTCCTACGAGCAGTACTTC. V and J are TRBV18 and TRBJ2-7, with D hard to call. CDR1 and CDR2 (germline): KGHSH, LQKENI. The CDR3 has 13 amino acids. Trimming left V 0 bases short and J 1 base short, with 4 bases between.

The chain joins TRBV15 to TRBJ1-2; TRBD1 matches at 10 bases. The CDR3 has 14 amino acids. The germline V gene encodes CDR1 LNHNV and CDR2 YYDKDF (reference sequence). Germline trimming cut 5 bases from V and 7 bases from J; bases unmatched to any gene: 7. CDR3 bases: TGTGCCACCAGCTTAGGGACAGGGGTGGGTGGCTACACCTTC. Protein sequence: CATSLGTGVGGYTF.

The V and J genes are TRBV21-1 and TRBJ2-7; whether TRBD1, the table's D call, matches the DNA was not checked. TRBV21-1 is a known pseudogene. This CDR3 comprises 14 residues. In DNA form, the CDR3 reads TGTGCCAGCAGCAAAGGGGAAGGACACTACGAGCAGTACTTC. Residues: CASSKGEGHYEQYF.